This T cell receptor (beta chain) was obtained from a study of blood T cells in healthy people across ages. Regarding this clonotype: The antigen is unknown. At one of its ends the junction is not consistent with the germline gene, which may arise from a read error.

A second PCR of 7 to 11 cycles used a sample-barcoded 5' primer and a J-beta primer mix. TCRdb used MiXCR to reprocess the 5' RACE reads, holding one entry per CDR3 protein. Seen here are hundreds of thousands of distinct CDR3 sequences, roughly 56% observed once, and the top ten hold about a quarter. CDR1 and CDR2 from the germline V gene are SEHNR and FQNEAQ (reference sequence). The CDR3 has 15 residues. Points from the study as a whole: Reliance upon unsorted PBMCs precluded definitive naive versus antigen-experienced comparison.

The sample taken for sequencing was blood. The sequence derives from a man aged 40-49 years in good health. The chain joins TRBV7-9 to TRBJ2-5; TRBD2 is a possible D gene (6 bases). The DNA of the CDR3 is TGTGCCAGCGGCTTTAGGGAGGCAAGCGAGGAGACCCAGTACTTC. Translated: CASGFREASEETQYF. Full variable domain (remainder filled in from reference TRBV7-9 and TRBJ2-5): DTGVSQNPRHKITKRGQNVTFRCDPISEHNRLYWYRQTLGQGPEFLTYFQNEAQLEKSRLLSDRFSAERPKGSFSTLEIQRTEQGDSAMYLCASGFREASEETQYFGPGTRLLVL.